A single sample gave rise to the 7 T cell receptor beta chains below, sequenced in a study of early T cells in non-severe SARS-CoV-2 infection. In TCRdb, the 5' RACE reads were re-called with MiXCR into one record per CDR3 protein. This sample has some 40,000 distinct CDR3 sequences, with more than 9% found just once. Sequences were obtained from whole blood. The receptors were gathered from an adult who was a healthcare worker with PCR-confirmed SARS-CoV-2 infection or an uninfected control (not recorded which).

This clonotype has a count of ten or more. The rearrangement links TRBV18 to TRBJ1-4; TRBD1 is a possible D gene (6 bases). CDR3 length: 15 amino acids. Per germline, CDR1 KGHSH and CDR2 LQKENI. V lost 6 bases and J lost 0, with 11 bases in between. In DNA form, the CDR3 reads TGTGCCAGCTCCCGGGACATTCCAACTAATGAAAAACTGTTTTTT. Its translation: CASSRDIPTNEKLFF.

This clonotype was seen repeatedly, ten times or more. V usage is TRBV4-1 and J usage is TRBJ2-5; D unclear. The V and J ends lost 5 bases and 4 bases respectively, with 8 bases between them. Germline V CDR1 and CDR2: MGHRA, YSYEKL. This CDR3 spans 12 amino acids. Here the CDR3 DNA reads TGCGCCAGCAGCGACGGTCGAGAGACCCAGTACTTC. It specifies CASSDGRETQYF.

At least ten counts were recorded for this clonotype. The chain carries TRBV6-2 or TRBV6-3 and TRBJ1-1; TRBD1 is a possible D gene (5 bases). The V gene's germline CDR1 is MNHEY and CDR2 SVGEGT. The CDR3 extends over 14 amino acids. The V and J ends lost 4 bases and 0 bases respectively, with 9 bases between them. The CDR3 here is CASSLSGMNTEAFF. The CDR3 region has the DNA TGTGCCAGCAGTTTATCAGGGATGAACACTGAAGCTTTCTTT.

This clonotype was seen more than once but under ten times. The V call is TRBV6-6, the J call TRBJ2-3, with 10 bases fitting TRBD2. Germline loops: CDR1 MNHNY, CDR2 SVGAGI (reference sequence). The CDR3 is 16 amino acids. V shed 0 bases, J shed 6 bases, and the junction held 6 bases outside the gene matches. The CDR3: CASSYSKREGWDTQYF. In DNA, the CDR3 is TGTGCCAGCAGTTACTCGAAGCGGGAGGGCTGGGATACGCAGTATTTT.

The chain is built from TRBV6-5 and TRBJ2-2, with TRBD2 matching 10 bases. The V gene's germline CDR1 is MNHEY and CDR2 SVGAGI. Trimming cost V 10 bases and J 6 bases; bases outside gene matches: 8. The CDR3 consists of 14 residues. CDR3 in amino acids: CATGGLAGAGELFF. The CDR3 DNA is TGTGCCACCGGTGGGCTAGCGGGAGCCGGGGAGCTGTTTTTT.

In regard to this clonotype: A much bigger clone sits one base away, suggesting this may be a read error. V usage is TRBV7-8 and J usage is TRBJ2-6; 7 positions agree with TRBD2. CDR3 length equals 18 residues. CDR1 and CDR2 from the germline V gene are SGHVS and FQNEAQ. CDR3 DNA: TGTGCCAGCAGCTTAGCAGGGCTAGACTTTGCGGGGGTCAACGTCCTGACTTTC. Encoded protein: CASSLAGLDFAGVNVLTF.

This clonotype was seen many times. The chain recombines TRBV30 with TRBJ2-1; maybe TRBD1 (5 bases). Germline assignment: CDR1 GTSNPN and CDR2 SVGIG (reference sequence). Trimming cost V 1 base and J 4 bases, with 14 bases left between them. The CDR3 is 15 residues long. The CDR3 reads CAWSEGLGPYNEQFF. CDR3 sequence (DNA): TGTGCCTGGAGTGAGGGGCTTGGGCCATACAATGAGCAGTTCTTC.